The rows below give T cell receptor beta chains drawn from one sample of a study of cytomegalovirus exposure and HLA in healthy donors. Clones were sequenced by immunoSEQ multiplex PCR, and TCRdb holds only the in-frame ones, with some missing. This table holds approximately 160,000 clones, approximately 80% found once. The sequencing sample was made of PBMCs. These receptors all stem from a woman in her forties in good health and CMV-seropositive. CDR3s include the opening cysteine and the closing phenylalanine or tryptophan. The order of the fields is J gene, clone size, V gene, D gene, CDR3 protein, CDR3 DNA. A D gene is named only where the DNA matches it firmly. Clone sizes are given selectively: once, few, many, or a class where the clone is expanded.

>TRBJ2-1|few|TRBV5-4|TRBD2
CASSRGGGGDYNEQFF
TGTGCCAGCAGCCGAGGCGGCGGGGGAGATTACAATGAGCAGTTCTTC
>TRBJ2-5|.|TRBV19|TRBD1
CASSLGQGRETQYF
TGTGCCAGTAGTTTAGGACAGGGGAGAGAGACCCAGTACTTC
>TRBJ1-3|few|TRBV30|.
CAWRSVRGLSGTIYF
TGTGCCTGGAGGTCGGTTAGGGGATTGAGTGGGACCATATATTTT
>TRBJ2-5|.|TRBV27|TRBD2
CASRGLAGWETQYF
TGTGCCAGTCGAGGACTAGCGGGCTGGGAGACCCAGTACTTC
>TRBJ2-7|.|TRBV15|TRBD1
CATSRVRQGHTYEQYF
TGTGCCACCAGCAGGGTCCGACAGGGGCATACGTACGAGCAGTACTTC
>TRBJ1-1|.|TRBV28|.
CASSGYTTEAFF
TGTGCCAGCAGCGGGTACACCACTGAAGCTTTCTTT
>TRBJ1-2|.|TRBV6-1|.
CASSEFGGLNLNYGYTF
TGTGCCAGCAGTGAATTCGGGGGGTTGAATCTTAACTATGGCTACACCTTC
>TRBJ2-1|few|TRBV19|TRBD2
CASSIPRGDEQFF
TGTGCCAGTAGTATCCCCCGGGGGGATGAGCAGTTCTTC
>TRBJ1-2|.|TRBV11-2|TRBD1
CASSPSGTGGYGYTF
TGTGCCAGCAGCCCTAGTGGGACAGGGGGCTATGGCTACACCTTC
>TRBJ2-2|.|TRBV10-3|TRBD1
CAIRTGPGELFF
TGTGCCATCAGGACAGGGCCCGGGGAGCTGTTTTTT
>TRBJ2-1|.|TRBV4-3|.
CASSLGHGVSSEQFF
TGCGCCAGCAGTCTTGGACACGGCGTGAGTTCTGAGCAGTTCTTC
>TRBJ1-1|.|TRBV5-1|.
CASRIGGLMNTEAFF
TGCGCCAGCCGTATTGGAGGACTTATGAACACTGAAGCTTTCTTT
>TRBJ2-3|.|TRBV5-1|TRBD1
CASSLSQGEADTQYF
TGCGCCAGCAGCTTGAGTCAGGGGGAAGCAGATACGCAGTATTTT
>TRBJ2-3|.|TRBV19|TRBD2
CASTLTSGRAGTDTQYF
TGTGCCAGTACCCTGACTAGCGGGAGGGCCGGCACAGATACGCAGTATTTT
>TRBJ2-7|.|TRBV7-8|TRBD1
CASSNSGGRSEQYF
TGTGCCAGCAGCAATTCAGGGGGCAGGTCCGAGCAGTACTTC
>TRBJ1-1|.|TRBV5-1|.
CASSLAGRDTEAFF
TGCGCCAGCAGCTTGGCCGGGCGGGACACTGAAGCTTTCTTT
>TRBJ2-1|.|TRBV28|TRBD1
CASSTRTGLPYNEQFF
TGTGCCAGCAGTACACGGACAGGGTTGCCCTACAATGAGCAGTTCTTC
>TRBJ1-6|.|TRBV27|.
CASSQGGSPLHF
TGTGCCAGCAGCCAAGGAGGGTCACCCCTCCACTTT
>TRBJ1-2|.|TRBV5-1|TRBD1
CASSLGGGPAPYGYTF
TGCGCCAGCAGCTTGGGAGGGGGCCCAGCGCCCTATGGCTACACCTTC
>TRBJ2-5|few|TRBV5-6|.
CASSFSSGEWETQYF
TGTGCCAGCAGCTTTTCTTCGGGGGAATGGGAGACCCAGTACTTC
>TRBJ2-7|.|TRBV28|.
CASTRGTHAYEQYF
TGTGCTAGCACCCGAGGGACTCACGCCTACGAGCAGTACTTC
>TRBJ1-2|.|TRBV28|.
CASSFGGEGDYGYTF
TGTGCCAGCAGTTTCGGCGGGGAGGGAGACTATGGCTACACCTTC
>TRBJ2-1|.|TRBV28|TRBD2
CASRLAGGKNNEQFF
TGTGCCAGCAGATTAGCGGGGGGGAAAAACAATGAGCAGTTCTTC
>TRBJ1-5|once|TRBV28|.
CASSFRSGDQPQHF
TGTGCCAGCAGTTTCAGGTCGGGGGATCAGCCCCAGCATTTT
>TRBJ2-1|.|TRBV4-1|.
CASSRILGNEQFF
TGCGCCAGCAGCCGGATACTAGGGAATGAGCAGTTCTTC
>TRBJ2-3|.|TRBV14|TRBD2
CASSGAPLAGGPTVFTQYF
TGTGCCAGCAGCGGCGCCCCGCTAGCGGGGGGGCCTACGGTCTTTACGCAGTATTTT
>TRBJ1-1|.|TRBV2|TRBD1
CASSYRGQNTEAFF
TGTGCCAGCAGCTACAGGGGGCAGAACACTGAAGCTTTCTTT
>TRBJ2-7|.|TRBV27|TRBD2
CASSRSGRNSYEQYF
TGTGCCAGCAGTCGAAGCGGGAGAAACTCCTACGAGCAGTACTTC
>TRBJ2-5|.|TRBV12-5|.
CASGLVLASAGSGTQYF
TGTGCTAGTGGTTTGGTACTCGCCTCGGCAGGTTCCGGGACCCAGTACTTC
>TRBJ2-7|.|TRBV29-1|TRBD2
CSVGKAGGYYEQYF
TGCAGCGTTGGAAAGGCGGGAGGCTACTACGAGCAGTACTTC
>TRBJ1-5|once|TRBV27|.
CASSFYSNQPQHF
TGTGCCAGCAGTTTTTATAGCAATCAGCCCCAGCATTTT
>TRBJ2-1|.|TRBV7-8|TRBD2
CASSLVGGATNEQFF
TGTGCCAGCAGCTTAGTCGGGGGGGCTACGAATGAGCAGTTCTTC
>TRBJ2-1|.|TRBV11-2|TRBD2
CASSFTSGAYNEQFF
TGTGCCAGCAGCTTTACTAGCGGGGCGTACAATGAGCAGTTCTTC
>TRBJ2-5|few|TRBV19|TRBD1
CASSSGQGARETQYF
TGTGCCAGTAGTAGCGGACAGGGGGCGAGAGAGACCCAGTACTTC
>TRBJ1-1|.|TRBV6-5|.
CASSFRDIRMNTEAFF
TGTGCCAGCAGTTTCCGGGACATAAGAATGAACACTGAAGCTTTCTTT
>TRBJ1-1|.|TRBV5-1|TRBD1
CASSLAIGTGVAEAFF
TGCGCCAGCAGCTTGGCGATTGGGACAGGGGTCGCTGAAGCTTTCTTT